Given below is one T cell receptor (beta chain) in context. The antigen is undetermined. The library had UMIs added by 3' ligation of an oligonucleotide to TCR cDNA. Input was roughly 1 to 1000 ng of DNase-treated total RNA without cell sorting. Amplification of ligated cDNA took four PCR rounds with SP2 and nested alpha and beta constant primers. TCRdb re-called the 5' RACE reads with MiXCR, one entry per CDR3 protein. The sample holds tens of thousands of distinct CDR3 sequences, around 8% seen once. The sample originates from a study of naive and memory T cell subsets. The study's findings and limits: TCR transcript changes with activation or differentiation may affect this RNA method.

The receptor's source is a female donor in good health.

CDR3 residues: CASSYHHRGNTGELFF. The CDR3 DNA follows: TGTGCCAGCAGTTACCATCACAGGGGGAACACCGGGGAGCTGTTTTTT. The rearrangement uses TRBV6-5 and TRBJ2-2; 7 bases agree with TRBD1. The germline CDR1 and CDR2 sequences are MNHEY and SVGAGI. V lost 2 bases and J lost 1; bases outside the gene matches: 4. CDR3 length: 16 amino acids.